These 9 T cell receptor beta chains were all obtained from the same sample, sequenced in a study of regulatory T cells in long-lasting Graves disease. This sample's time point: newly diagnosed GD, antithyroid drugs for less than 3 months. Extracted RNA from PBMCs served as the source of the TCR library. Assembly of TCR beta libraries relied on iRepertoire HTBI primers together with Arm-PCR of CDR3 regions. TCRdb re-analysed the multiplex PCR reads in MiXCR, keeping a single row per CDR3 protein. The sample includes around 240,000 distinct CDR3 sequences, approximately 20% of them seen just once. These same data were also listed under a study on T cells in Graves' hyperthyroidism and ophthalmopathy.

Sequencing was performed on peripheral blood mononuclear cells (PBMCs), taken at new diagnosis, from a patient treated with antithyroid drugs. The receptors shown here come from a woman aged 25 to 39 with Graves disease.

This clonotype was picked up many times. The rearrangement links TRBV7-9 to TRBJ1-2, with 10 bases matching TRBD1. The length of the CDR3 is 15 residues. Germline trimming cut 7 bases from V and 8 bases from J; bases unmatched to any gene: 13. CDR1 is SEHNR, CDR2 FQNEAQ, per germline (reference sequence). The CDR3 sequence is CASTKPGQGRSGYTF. The CDR3 DNA is TGTGCCAGCACCAAACCGGGACAGGGGCGGAGCGGCTACACCTTC.

This clonotype occurred many times. This chain joins TRBV20-1 and TRBJ1-4; D call uncertain. The CDR3 runs 14 residues. Per the germline V gene, CDR1 is DFQATT and CDR2 is SNEGSKA (reference sequence). Trimming removed 3 bases from V and 6 bases from J, with 14 bases in between. Here the CDR3 DNA reads TGCAGTGCTAGGGATTCGCGTGCGGATGAAAAACTGTTTTTT. This translates into CSARDSRADEKLFF.

This clonotype appeared many times. The chain recombines TRBV11-2 with TRBJ2-2; 9 nucleotides line up with TRBD2. V was clipped by 5 bases and J by 6 bases; unmatched bases: 19. The CDR3 is 19 residues long. Germline assignment: CDR1 SGHAT and CDR2 FQNNGV. The CDR3 bases are TGTGCCAGCAGCCACTCATCTGGGCTAGCGGGGTTAGTTGCCGGGGAGCTGTTTTTT. Protein product: CASSHSSGLAGLVAGELFF. Full variable domain (rest looked up from reference TRBV11-2 and TRBJ2-2): EAGVAQSPRYKIIEKRQSVAFWCNPISGHATLYWYQQILGQGPKLLIQFQNNGVVDDSQLPKDRFSAERLKGVDSTLKIQPAKLEDSAVYLCASSHSSGLAGLVAGELFFGEGSRLTVL.

This clonotype was recorded at least ten times. The chain is built from TRBV6-5 and TRBJ1-2, with TRBD1 matching 7 bases. The CDR3 has 15 residues. J lost 4 bases, V lost 2 bases, and 7 bases had no gene match. CDR1 is MNHEY, CDR2 SVGAGI, per germline. The CDR3 DNA reads as TGTGCCAGCAGTTACCAACCGACAGGGCGCTATGGCTACACCTTC. Translated, it gives CASSYQPTGRYGYTF.

This clonotype turned up a few times. The chain joins TRBV20-1 to TRBJ2-3; D uncertain. This CDR3 region has 13 residues. Germline CDR1 reads DFQATT; CDR2 reads SNEGSKA (reference sequence). V lost 1 base and J 1 base, leaving 6 bases between the germline ends. Here the CDR3 reads CSARGRGTDTQYF. CDR3 sequence (DNA): TGCAGTGCTAGAGGTCGGGGCACAGATACGCAGTATTTT.

In this sample, this clonotype turned up many times. V gene TRBV5-1 combines with J gene TRBJ2-2; 15 bases agree with TRBD2. Germline V gene lookup returns CDR1 SGHRS and CDR2 YFSETQ. This CDR3 comprises 16 residues. V trimming: 4 bases; J trimming: 7 bases; junction bases outside the gene matches: 5. The CDR3, as DNA: TGCGCCAGCAGCAAGGGACTAGCGGGGGGAGACGGGGAGCTGTTTTTT. This sequence encodes CASSKGLAGGDGELFF.

This clonotype occurred many times. The genes are TRBV20-1 and TRBJ1-1, with a possible D match to TRBD1 (5 bases). Trimming took 0 bases from V and 5 from J, leaving 13 bases between them. Per germline, CDR1 DFQATT and CDR2 SNEGSKA (reference sequence). CDR3 length equals 14 residues. The CDR3 bases are TGCAGTGCTAGAGATTGGGGGGGATTAACTGAAGCTTTCTTT. Protein sequence: CSARDWGGLTEAFF.

This clonotype has a handful of counts. A clone one base away is much larger, so this may be a read error. This chain connects TRBV6-1 to TRBJ1-1; TRBD1 aligns across 7 bases. The V gene's germline CDR1 is MNHNS and CDR2 SASEGT. This CDR3 is built from 16 residues. Trimming cost V 3 bases and J 3 bases; bases outside gene matches: 10. CDR3 coding DNA: TGTGCCAGCAGTGAGAGGGGGCGCGGTTTGGACACTGAAGCTTTCTTT. Its protein product is CASSERGRGLDTEAFF.

On this clonotype: This likely traces to a read error, being one base from a far larger clone. V usage is TRBV3-1 and J usage is TRBJ2-1, with D maybe TRBD1 (5 bases). Germline values: CDR1 LGHDT, CDR2 YNNKEL (reference sequence). The CDR3 runs 14 residues. V shed 6 bases and J shed 4 bases, with 13 bases lying between them. CDR3 residues: CASSSPTAYNEQFF. CDR3 sequence (DNA): TGTGCCAGCAGTTCGCCGACAGCTTACAATGAGCAGTTCTTC.